Listed below are T cell receptor beta chains from one sample, sequenced in a study of cytomegalovirus exposure and HLA in healthy donors. Here immunoSEQ multiplex PCR was the method, and the copy in TCRdb shows in-frame clones only, minus some. The sample contains roughly 120,000 clones, roughly four fifths of which appear only once. Source material: PBMCs. These TCRs come from a woman between 18 and 29 years old in good health and CMV-seronegative. Both conserved end residues are part of each CDR3. The D gene is left open where the match is weak. The listing skips clone size in some rows; elsewhere it reads once, few, many or a size class.

d_call j_call v_call clone_size cdr3_nt cdr3_aa
TRBD2 TRBJ2-7 TRBV30 NA TGTGCCTGGAGTGTACAGGGACTAGGGGTTGGGGTCTACGAGCAGTACTTC CAWSVQGLGVGVYEQYF
TRBD1 TRBJ2-3 TRBV4-2 few TGTGCCAGCAGCCAAGATCATACGAGACAGGGGGCACGAGATACGCAGTATTTT CASSQDHTRQGARDTQYF
TRBD1 TRBJ1-3 TRBV25-1 NA TGTGCCAGCAGTGGGGGGACAGGGGTTTCTGGAAACACCATATATTTT CASSGGTGVSGNTIYF
NA TRBJ1-5 TRBV5-8 NA TGTGCCAGCAGCTTGGAGATGGCTCCAGGCAATCAGCCCCAGCATTTT CASSLEMAPGNQPQHF
NA TRBJ1-1 TRBV2 NA TGTGCCAGCAGTGAAGGGTCGAGACAGTTCTCGGAAGCTTTCTTT CASSEGSRQFSEAFF
TRBD1 TRBJ1-1 TRBV4-2 NA TGTGCCAGCAGCCAGGACAGGGCCAACACTGAAGCTTTCTTT CASSQDRANTEAFF
TRBD1 TRBJ1-5 TRBV28 NA TGTGCCAGCACCCTCGGGACAGGGGAATATAGCAATCAGCCCCAGCATTTT CASTLGTGEYSNQPQHF
NA TRBJ1-2 TRBV30 once TGTGCCTGGAGTGTAAGAGGTGGCTACACCTTC CAWSVRGGYTF
TRBD2 TRBJ2-3 TRBV9 NA TGTGCCAGCAGCGTGACTAGCGGGGGGGCCTCAGATACGCAGTATTTT CASSVTSGGASDTQYF
NA TRBJ1-4 TRBV7-2 few TGTGCCAGCAGCCTAGCAGCTGGTGAAAAACTGTTTTTT CASSLAAGEKLFF
NA TRBJ2-7 TRBV7-2 NA TGTGCCAGCAGCTTACAGGGGGGCGTAAGCTACGAGCAGTACTTC CASSLQGGVSYEQYF
NA TRBJ2-5 TRBV4-1 NA TGCGCCAGCAGCCGATCGGACTTCTCGCAAGAGACCCAGTACTTC CASSRSDFSQETQYF
TRBD2 TRBJ2-3 TRBV4-2 NA TGTGCCAGCAGCCAAGGAGGAGCGGGGGGGCCCGACACAGATACGCAGTATTTT CASSQGGAGGPDTDTQYF
TRBD1 TRBJ1-3 TRBV6-1 NA TGTGCCAGCAGTGAAGCGACAGGGGCTTACTCTGGAAACACCATATATTTT CASSEATGAYSGNTIYF
TRBD1 TRBJ1-5 TRBV30 NA TGTGCCTGGAGCAGGGGGGATCAGCCCCAGCATTTT CAWSRGDQPQHF
NA TRBJ1-2 TRBV30 NA TGTGCCTGGAGTCACGACAGGAGGAATGGCTACACCTTC CAWSHDRRNGYTF
TRBD1 TRBJ2-6 TRBV5-1 NA TGCGCCAGCAGCCCCCGGACAGGGGGCGACTCTGGGGCCAACGTCCTGACTTTC CASSPRTGGDSGANVLTF
NA TRBJ2-3 TRBV5-1 NA TGCGCCAGCAGTCGTTGGGCCGGTAGCACAGATACGCAGTATTTT CASSRWAGSTDTQYF
NA TRBJ2-7 TRBV11-2 few TGTGCCAGCAGCCACAACCGGGACTACGAGCAGTACTTC CASSHNRDYEQYF
TRBD1 TRBJ1-1 TRBV5-1 NA TGCGCCAGCAGCTTTAGACAGGGCGGCACTGAAGCTTTCTTT CASSFRQGGTEAFF
NA TRBJ1-5 TRBV6-1 NA TGTGCCAGCAGTGAAGCAGGACTTAATCAGCCCCAGCATTTT CASSEAGLNQPQHF
NA TRBJ1-1 TRBV7-9 NA TGTGCCAGCGGAAACAGGGTTATGGGCACTGAAGCTTTCTTT CASGNRVMGTEAFF
NA TRBJ2-7 TRBV15 once TGTGCCACCAGTGAACTGAGCTCCTACGAGCAGTACTTC CATSELSSYEQYF
NA TRBJ2-5 TRBV5-1 NA TGCGCCAGCAGCGCGGACAGTTCCCACCAAGAGACCCAGTACTTC CASSADSSHQETQYF
TRBD1 TRBJ1-4 TRBV10-3 NA TGTGCCATCAGTGAAGGGACAGGGCCTGAAAAACTGTTTTTT CAISEGTGPEKLFF
TRBD1 TRBJ1-6 TRBV28 NA TGTGCCAGCAGCTGGGGACAGGGGGGATCACCCCTCCACTTT CASSWGQGGSPLHF
TRBD1 TRBJ1-2 TRBV5-1 NA TGCGCCAGCAGCTCGGGACAGTCCTATGGCTACACCTTC CASSSGQSYGYTF
NA TRBJ1-3 TRBV30 NA TGTGCCTGGAGTGTACTATCTGAACCTGGATTT CAWSVLSEPGF
NA TRBJ1-3 TRBV28 few TGTGCCAGCAGGGACAGCCGCTCTGGAAACACCATATATTTT CASRDSRSGNTIYF
TRBD1 TRBJ2-2 TRBV15 NA TGTGCCACCAGTAAGGACAGGTCGAACACCGGGGAGCTGTTTTTT CATSKDRSNTGELFF
TRBD1 TRBJ1-4 TRBV2 NA TGTGCCAGCAGTAGGGACAGGGGTAATGAAAAACTGTTTTTT CASSRDRGNEKLFF
TRBD1 TRBJ1-5 TRBV28 NA TGTGCCAGCAGTCCCCGACAGGGCTATCAGCCCCAGCATTTT CASSPRQGYQPQHF
TRBD1 TRBJ1-1 TRBV28 NA TGTGCCAGCAGTATCACCGGGACAGGTTTAATCGGTGAAGCTTTCTTT CASSITGTGLIGEAFF
TRBD2 TRBJ2-3 TRBV27 NA TGTGCCAGCCTTACCTACTCTAGCGGGGTGAGCACAGATACGCAGTATTTT CASLTYSSGVSTDTQYF
TRBD1 TRBJ1-2 TRBV6-1 few TGTGCCAGCAGTACCCAGGGGGTCCCTAACTATGGCTACACCTTC CASSTQGVPNYGYTF
NA TRBJ1-2 TRBV29-1 NA TGCGGGACTTCGGTCGGAGACGAAAGATCGGAAAGGGGCTATGGCTACACCTTC CGTSVGDERSERGYGYTF
NA TRBJ1-1 TRBV15 NA TGTGCCACCAGCAGAGATCAGGCCCCCAACACTGAAGCTTTCTTT CATSRDQAPNTEAFF
NA TRBJ2-3 TRBV30 NA TGTGCCTGGAGTCCCTGGACAGACCTCACAGATACGCAGTATTTT CAWSPWTDLTDTQYF
TRBD1 TRBJ1-2 TRBV27 NA TGTGCCAGCAGTGGTCCGGGACAGGGCGACTATGGCTACACCTTC CASSGPGQGDYGYTF
NA TRBJ1-5 TRBV6-6 NA TGTGCCAGCAGTTCCCCAATAGGGGAAGGCAATCAGCCCCAGCATTTT CASSSPIGEGNQPQHF
NA TRBJ2-2 TRBV18 NA TGTGCCAGCTCACCACAGGGGAAAGCGAACACCGGGGAGCTGTTTTTT CASSPQGKANTGELFF
NA TRBJ1-2 TRBV2 NA TGTGCCAGCACTCTCGGGCAGCGGGACTATGGCTACACCTTC CASTLGQRDYGYTF
TRBD2 TRBJ2-7 TRBV5-1 NA TGCGCCAGCAGCCCCGGAATGGCTAGCGGGAACTACGAGCAGTACTTC CASSPGMASGNYEQYF
TRBD1 TRBJ1-2 TRBV28 NA TGTGCCAGCAGTCCAACCGGGACAGGATTGACTGGCTACACCTTC CASSPTGTGLTGYTF
NA TRBJ1-2 TRBV28 NA TGTGCCAGCAGTTCCCGGCGGGGCCTAACTAACTATGGCTACACCTTC CASSSRRGLTNYGYTF
TRBD1 TRBJ2-7 TRBV4-2 NA TGTGCCAGCAGCCCCCCCCCGCTTTCCGGGACAGGGGGCTTACTATACTACGAGCAGTACTTC CASSPPPLSGTGGLLYYEQYF
TRBD1 TRBJ2-3 TRBV5-4 NA TGTGCCAGCAGTTTGCCGCGACAGGGGGGCACAGATACGCAGTATTTT CASSLPRQGGTDTQYF
TRBD2 TRBJ2-7 TRBV2 NA TGTGCCAGCGGACTAGCGGGGGTCTACGAGCAGTACTTC CASGLAGVYEQYF
TRBD1 TRBJ1-5 TRBV19 few TGTGCCAGTAGTCCTACCCGGACAGGAGAGCGCAATCAGCCCCAGCATTTT CASSPTRTGERNQPQHF
TRBD2 TRBJ2-7 TRBV11-2 NA TGTGCCAGCAGCTCTGGACGACTAGCGGTTTCCTACGAGCAGTACTTC CASSSGRLAVSYEQYF
NA TRBJ2-5 TRBV27 NA TGTGCCAGCAGTAAGTCCTCTATTGAGACCCAGTACTTC CASSKSSIETQYF
NA TRBJ2-2 TRBV29-1 NA TGCAGCGTTGAAGATTACACAGAGAACACCGGGGAGCTGTTTTTT CSVEDYTENTGELFF
NA TRBJ1-2 TRBV6-1 few TGTGCCATCCAGACAGCGGGTAACTATGGCTACACCTTC CAIQTAGNYGYTF
NA TRBJ1-2 TRBV11-2 NA TGTGCCAGCAGCTTAGCCCGCGGTTCTAACTATGGCTACACCTTC CASSLARGSNYGYTF
TRBD1 TRBJ1-4 TRBV30 NA TGTGCCTGGAGTTCCGGGACAGGGACCAAAAAACTGTTTTTT CAWSSGTGTKKLFF
NA TRBJ1-2 TRBV10-3 few TGTGCCATCAGTGATTCTCGGGATCTCCATGGCTACACCTTC CAISDSRDLHGYTF
NA TRBJ2-3 TRBV6-5 NA TGTGCCAGCAGTGCGGGACAGCCCACAGATACGCAGTATTTT CASSAGQPTDTQYF
TRBD2 TRBJ2-3 TRBV2 NA TGTGCCAGCAGGGCGGGGGGGTCAGATACGCAGTATTTT CASRAGGSDTQYF
TRBD2 TRBJ2-2 TRBV4-2 few TGTGCCAGCAGCCAAGGGACTAGCGGGGGCCTGAACACCGGGGAGCTGTTTTTT CASSQGTSGGLNTGELFF